A selection of T cell receptor beta chains follows, all from one sample in a study of blood T cell repertoires in COVID-19. Sequencing used immunoSEQ multiplex PCR; TCRdb keeps in-frame clones, though not all of them. The table has over 150,000 clones, about 88% seen once. Sequenced: peripheral blood. The receptors here all came from a man aged 25-45 years with acute or convalescent COVID-19. CDR3s include the opening cysteine and the closing phenylalanine or tryptophan.

CDR3,V,J
CASHLQRYEQYF,TRBV6-5,TRBJ2-7
CASSLIAREQYF,TRBV28,TRBJ2-7
CASGSDRYTDTQYF,TRBV27,TRBJ2-3
CASSPRQGRAFF,TRBV27,TRBJ1-1
CASSASGTGILYGYTF,TRBV5-1,TRBJ1-2
CSAPNRVEAFF,TRBV20-1,TRBJ1-1
CASSHFSGEFF,TRBV6-2/TRBV6-3,TRBJ2-1
CSVVQGLSGNTIYF,TRBV29-1,TRBJ1-3
CASSYRGNIQYF,TRBV7-2,TRBJ2-4
CASRVSSYEQYF,TRBV2,TRBJ2-7
CASSSQGYSPLHF,TRBV28,TRBJ1-6